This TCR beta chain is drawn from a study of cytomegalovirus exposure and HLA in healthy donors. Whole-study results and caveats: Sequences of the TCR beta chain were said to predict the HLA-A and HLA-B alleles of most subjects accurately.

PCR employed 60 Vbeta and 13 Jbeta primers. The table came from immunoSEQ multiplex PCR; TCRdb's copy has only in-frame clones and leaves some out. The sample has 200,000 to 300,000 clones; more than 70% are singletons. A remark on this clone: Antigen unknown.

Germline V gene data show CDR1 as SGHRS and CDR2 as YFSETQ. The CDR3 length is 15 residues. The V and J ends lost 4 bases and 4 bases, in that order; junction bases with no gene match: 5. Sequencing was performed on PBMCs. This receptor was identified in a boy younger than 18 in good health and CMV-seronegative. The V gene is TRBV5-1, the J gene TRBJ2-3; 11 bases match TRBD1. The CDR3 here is CASSLGQGAADTQYF. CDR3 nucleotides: TGCGCCAGCAGCCTCGGACAGGGGGCGGCAGATACGCAGTATTTT.